Presented here are 20 T cell receptor beta chains from one specimen sequenced in a study of CD8 T cells in Susac syndrome. The authors reverse transcribed roughly 0.5 to 1 ug RNA with random hexamers. TCRdb itself ran the immunoSEQ multiplex PCR reads through MiXCR, one entry per CDR3 protein. The sample carries approximately 190,000 distinct CDR3 sequences, just under 95% recorded once. Sequences were obtained from CD8+ T cells from PBMCs. Receptors originate from a human donor with Susac syndrome.

The rearrangement uses TRBV19 and TRBJ1-5; D is undetermined. The V end was cut by 6 bases, the J end by 0 bases, with 12 bases between. Germline lookup yields CDR1 LNHDA and CDR2 SQIVND (reference sequence). The CDR3 is 15 residues long. The DNA of the CDR3 is TGTGCCAGTAGGACGACGGAAAATAGCAATCAGCCCCAGCATTTT. It translates to CASRTTENSNQPQHF.

The rearrangement uses TRBV6-5 and TRBJ2-1, with no clear D. V was pared by 7 bases and J by 0 bases, with 10 bases between. Germline V gives CDR1 MNHEY, CDR2 SVGAGI. The length of the CDR3 is 14 residues. The CDR3 DNA follows: TGTGCCAGCATGCCCGTCAGCTCCTACAATGAGCAGTTCTTC. Translating it yields CASMPVSSYNEQFF.

This chain joins TRBV2 and TRBJ1-1; D unresolved. Looked up from germline, CDR1 is SNHLY and CDR2 is FYNNEI. The CDR3 runs 12 residues. V lost 9 bases and J lost 1, with 9 bases in between. This CDR3 is CASPQENTEAFF. The CDR3, as DNA: TGTGCCAGTCCGCAAGAGAACACTGAAGCTTTCTTT.

This chain joins TRBV4-1 and TRBJ1-5; D gene uncertain. Germline V gene lookup returns CDR1 MGHRA and CDR2 YSYEKL. V lost 0 bases to trimming and J lost 2 bases, with 14 bases between them. The CDR3 sequence is 17 residues long. The CDR3 sequence: CASSQDSLGLGNQPQHF. CDR3 nucleotides: TGCGCCAGCAGCCAAGATTCTTTAGGGCTCGGCAATCAGCCCCAGCATTTT.

The J gene is TRBJ1-1, the V gene TRBV20-1; TRBD1 matches at 9 bases. This CDR3 has 17 residues. The ends lost 0 bases at V and 3 bases at J; junction bases unmatched: 11. Germline V gene data show CDR1 as DFQATT and CDR2 as SNEGSKA (reference sequence). CDR3 sequence (DNA): TGCAGTGCTAGAGATGGGCACAGGGGGCGCGGGGACACTGAAGCTTTCTTT. As protein: CSARDGHRGRGDTEAFF.

The V and J genes are TRBV29-1 and TRBJ2-5; tentatively, D is TRBD2 (6 bases). CDR1 and CDR2 from the germline V gene are SQVTM and ANQGSEA. Trimming cost V 2 bases and J 7 bases, with 17 bases left between them. This CDR3 has 14 residues. CDR3 nucleotides: TGCAGCGTTGAACTCTTGGGGGGATTGGCGACCCAGTACTTC. It yields the protein CSVELLGGLATQYF.

V and J are TRBV5-6 and TRBJ2-7, with D perhaps matching TRBD2 (5 bases). This CDR3 contains 14 residues. Germline values: CDR1 SGHDT, CDR2 YYEEEE. The V end lost 4 bases, the J end lost 4 bases, and 15 bases lay between the germline ends. The CDR3: CASSHSERWYEQYF. CDR3 bases: TGTGCCAGCAGCCACTCGGAGCGGTGGTACGAGCAGTACTTC.

A few counts support this clonotype. The chain couples TRBV5-5 to TRBJ2-7, with TRBD1 as a possible D gene (5 bases). The CDR3 spans 13 residues. Germline-derived CDR1 and CDR2 are SGHKS and YYEKEE (reference sequence). Trimming pared 1 base from V and 3 bases from J, leaving 8 bases between. The CDR3 loop is CASSLTDSYEQYF. The CDR3, as DNA: TGTGCCAGCAGCTTGACCGACAGCTACGAGCAGTACTTC.

The chain recombines TRBV4-1 with TRBJ1-1, with D uncertain. Germline V gene sequence: CDR1 MGHRA, CDR2 YSYEKL. V was shortened by 4 bases and J by 6 bases, with 12 bases between the two germline ends. This CDR3 spans 13 amino acids. The CDR3 region is CASSPRETPEAFF. In DNA, the CDR3 is TGCGCCAGCAGCCCCCGGGAGACCCCTGAAGCTTTCTTT.

The chain has TRBV20-1 and TRBJ2-3, with TRBD1 matching 10 bases. The length of the CDR3 is 15 residues. Germline CDR1 reads DFQATT; CDR2 reads SNEGSKA (reference sequence). The junction had 9 bases not matched to a gene; V was cut back by 6 bases and J by 3 bases. The CDR3 DNA is TGCAGTGCGCCGAAACCGGGACAGGGGACAGATACGCAGTATTTT. This translates into CSAPKPGQGTDTQYF.

Concerning this clonotype itself: At one end the junction does not follow the germline gene, possibly because of a read error. This chain joins TRBV18 and TRBJ2-5, with D tentatively TRBD2 (5 bases). Germline V lookup: CDR1 KGHSH, CDR2 LQKENI. The CDR3 spans 15 residues. The CDR3 DNA sequence: TGTGCCAGCTCTTCCGGGAAACAGACTCAAGAGACCCAGTGCTTC. Translating gives CASSSGKQTQETQCF.

The V gene is TRBV7-9, the J gene TRBJ1-1; TRBD1 is a possible D gene (6 bases). The CDR3 covers 16 residues. In germline, CDR1 is SEHNR, CDR2 FQNEAQ (reference sequence). Trimming shortened V by 5 bases and J by 1 base, and 17 bases separated the two germline ends. CDR3 sequence (DNA): TGTGCCAGCAGCATACAAGGGGGACTTAGGAACACTGAAGCTTTCTTT. It specifies CASSIQGGLRNTEAFF.

The chain uses TRBV20-1 and TRBJ2-1; the D is unclear. CDR3 length: 16 amino acids. From germline, CDR1 is DFQATT and CDR2 SNEGSKA (reference sequence). The V end was cut by 0 bases, the J end by 7 bases, with 19 bases between. The DNA of the CDR3 is TGCAGTGCTAGAGACACCATCCGCACGTTTGGGAATGAGCAGTTCTTC. Translation: CSARDTIRTFGNEQFF.

The sample holds a few counts of this clonotype. The chain uses TRBV20-1 and TRBJ2-7; 8 bases agree with TRBD1. This CDR3 contains 12 residues. V shed 6 bases and J 5 bases; nucleotides not matched to a gene: 6. In germline, CDR1 is DFQATT, CDR2 SNEGSKA (reference sequence). The chain's CDR3 is CSASDRAHEQYF. CDR3 in DNA: TGCAGTGCCTCGGACAGGGCCCACGAGCAGTACTTC.

Here the CDR3 reads CAWSDNSYEQYF. The CDR3 DNA reads as TGTGCCTGGAGTGACAACAGCTACGAGCAGTACTTC. The gene calls are TRBV30 and TRBJ2-7; D uncertain. CDR3 length: 12 amino acids. Germline V gene lookup returns CDR1 GTSNPN and CDR2 SVGIG (reference sequence). V lost 1 base to trimming and J lost 3 bases, with 7 bases between them. Looking up the rest from reference TRBV30 and TRBJ2-7 gives the full variable domain: SQTIHQWPATLVQPVGSPLSLECTVEGTSNPNLYWYRQAAGRGLQLLFYSVGIGQISSEVPQNLSASRPQDRQFILSSKKLLLSDSGFYLCAWSDNSYEQYFGPGTRLTVT.

The rearrangement joins TRBV5-4 to TRBJ2-3, with D possibly matching TRBD1 (5 bases). CDR1 and CDR2 (germline): SGHNT, YYREEE (reference sequence). The CDR3 extends over 15 amino acids. Between the trimmed V and J ends, which lost 4 bases and 6 bases, there was a span of 18 bases. The CDR3 spells CASSPDMGSTDTQYF. The CDR3 DNA reads as TGTGCCAGCAGCCCGGACATGGGTTCGACGGATACGCAGTATTTT.

The V call is TRBV12-3 or TRBV12-4, the J call TRBJ2-2; TRBD2 might be the D (6 bases). V shed 4 bases and J shed 0 bases, with 9 bases lying between them. The CDR3 is 15 amino acids. In DNA, the CDR3 is TGTGCCAGCAGTTGGAGCGGGCCGAACACCGGGGAGCTGTTTTTT. This encodes CASSWSGPNTGELFF.

CDR3 coding DNA: TGCAGTGCTCGAGGACAGGGGAAGACTGAAGCTTTCTTT. Amino acids: CSARGQGKTEAFF. This chain connects TRBV20-1 to TRBJ1-1; 9 nucleotides align to TRBD1. Per the germline V gene, CDR1 is DFQATT and CDR2 is SNEGSKA (reference sequence). The V gene end was trimmed by 5 bases and the J gene end by 5 bases; junction bases not matched to a gene: 6. This CDR3 spans 13 amino acids.

This chain joins TRBV7-6 and TRBJ2-1, with TRBD1 matching 10 bases. The CDR3 sequence is 16 residues long. V lost 5 bases and J lost 6; bases outside the gene matches: 10. Germline CDR1 SGHVS, CDR2 FNYEAQ. CDR3 nucleotides: TGTGCCAGCAGCCTGACCGGGACAGGGGTTATCAATGAGCAGTTCTTC. This translates into CASSLTGTGVINEQFF.

This clonotype was recorded only once. The chain employs TRBV29-1 and TRBJ2-7; the D is unclear. Germline loops: CDR1 SQVTM, CDR2 ANQGSEA. Trimming removed 4 bases at V and 1 base at J, with 8 bases between. The CDR3 contains 12 residues. The chain's CDR3 is CSVGPDSYEQYF. CDR3 coding DNA: TGCAGCGTTGGGCCGGATTCCTACGAGCAGTACTTC.